This is a list of T cell receptor beta chains from one sample in a study of T-cell memory formation after mild COVID-19. Each CDR3 protein is one row after TCRdb ran MiXCR on the 5' RACE reads. This table holds fewer than 200,000 distinct CDR3 sequences, 20% to 25% found once. The sequenced material came from PBMCs or a T cell subset sorted from them (not recorded which). Every receptor here comes from an adult woman who had mild COVID-19 (a few samples of this study predate the infection). Cell type and time point are not known. CDR3s include the opening cysteine and the closing phenylalanine or tryptophan. D genes are given only for firm matches. Clone sizes are given selectively: once, few, many, or a class where the clone is expanded.

D gene: TRBD2
clone size: NA
V gene: TRBV7-8
J gene: TRBJ2-1
CDR3 protein: CASSLGPAGERRKQFF
CDR3 DNA: TGTGCCAGCAGCTTAGGACCAGCGGGAGAGAGACGGAAGCAGTTCTTC

D gene: NA
clone size: few
V gene: TRBV24-1
J gene: TRBJ2-1
CDR3 protein: CATSDIQGPEQFF
CDR3 DNA: TGTGCCACCAGTGACATCCAGGGCCCTGAGCAGTTCTTC

D gene: NA
clone size: NA
V gene: TRBV11-1
J gene: TRBJ1-1
CDR3 protein: CASSLSRGPNTEAFF
CDR3 DNA: TGTGCCAGCAGCTTATCCCGGGGGCCCAACACTGAAGCTTTCTTT

D gene: NA
clone size: few
V gene: TRBV12-3/TRBV12-4
J gene: TRBJ2-5
CDR3 protein: CASSSSQGIEETQYF
CDR3 DNA: TGTGCCAGCAGTTCCTCACAGGGTATAGAAGAGACCCAGTACTTC

D gene: TRBD2
clone size: NA
V gene: TRBV5-1
J gene: TRBJ2-1
CDR3 protein: CASSLDGLAGYEEQFF
CDR3 DNA: TGCGCCAGCAGCTTGGACGGACTAGCGGGTTACGAGGAGCAGTTCTTC

D gene: NA
clone size: few
V gene: TRBV9
J gene: TRBJ1-2
CDR3 protein: CASSDGRNPYGYTF
CDR3 DNA: TGTGCCAGCAGCGACGGACGTAACCCCTATGGCTACACCTTC

D gene: TRBD1
clone size: few
V gene: TRBV18
J gene: TRBJ2-1
CDR3 protein: CASSGTGTGPTYNEQFF
CDR3 DNA: TGTGCCAGCTCAGGGACCGGGACAGGGCCTACCTACAATGAGCAGTTCTTC

D gene: NA
clone size: few
V gene: TRBV6-2/TRBV6-3
J gene: TRBJ1-2
CDR3 protein: CASSHPGYGYTF
CDR3 DNA: TGTGCCAGCAGCCACCCGGGCTATGGCTACACCTTC

D gene: TRBD1
clone size: few
V gene: TRBV13
J gene: TRBJ2-7
CDR3 protein: CASSQGAINEQYF
CDR3 DNA: TGTGCCAGCAGCCAGGGGGCGATCAACGAGCAGTACTTC

D gene: NA
clone size: NA
V gene: TRBV7-9
J gene: TRBJ2-7
CDR3 protein: CASSLVVAYEQYF
CDR3 DNA: TGTGCCAGCAGCTTAGTAGTTGCCTACGAGCAGTACTTC

D gene: TRBD2
clone size: many
V gene: TRBV24-1
J gene: TRBJ2-3
CDR3 protein: CATSELAGGYDTQYF
CDR3 DNA: TGTGCCACCAGTGAACTAGCGGGAGGTTATGATACGCAGTATTTT

D gene: NA
clone size: NA
V gene: TRBV19
J gene: TRBJ1-5
CDR3 protein: CASSIGLKNQPQHF
CDR3 DNA: TGTGCCAGTAGTATCGGGTTGAAGAATCAGCCCCAGCATTTT

D gene: NA
clone size: few
V gene: TRBV15
J gene: TRBJ1-4
CDR3 protein: CATSNRIWEKLFF
CDR3 DNA: TGTGCCACCAGCAACAGGATTTGGGAAAAACTGTTTTTT

D gene: TRBD2
clone size: few
V gene: TRBV4-3
J gene: TRBJ2-7
CDR3 protein: CASSPLAGAFPYEQYF
CDR3 DNA: TGCGCCAGCAGCCCCTTAGCGGGAGCCTTCCCCTACGAGCAGTACTTC

D gene: NA
clone size: NA
V gene: TRBV9
J gene: TRBJ2-3
CDR3 protein: CASSAVDYTDTQYF
CDR3 DNA: TGTGCCAGCAGCGCGGTCGACTACACAGATACGCAGTATTTT

D gene: NA
clone size: few
V gene: TRBV20-1
J gene: TRBJ2-2
CDR3 protein: CSARDWGHTGELFF
CDR3 DNA: TGCAGTGCTAGAGATTGGGGACACACCGGGGAGCTGTTTTTT

D gene: NA
clone size: NA
V gene: TRBV5-4
J gene: TRBJ2-1
CDR3 protein: CASSLGGGQFF
CDR3 DNA: TGTGCCAGCAGCTTGGGTGGAGGACAGTTCTTC

D gene: NA
clone size: few
V gene: TRBV28
J gene: TRBJ2-4
CDR3 protein: CASSPRWTAAKNIQYF
CDR3 DNA: TGTGCCAGCAGCCCCCGATGGACGGCAGCCAAAAACATTCAGTACTTC

D gene: NA
clone size: NA
V gene: TRBV7-2
J gene: TRBJ1-2
CDR3 protein: CASSFNFPGADGYTF
CDR3 DNA: TGTGCCAGCAGCTTCAATTTCCCAGGGGCAGATGGCTACACCTTC

D gene: NA
clone size: many
V gene: TRBV11-2
J gene: TRBJ2-5
CDR3 protein: CASSLGGSLVQETQYF
CDR3 DNA: TGTGCCAGCAGCTTAGGGGGGTCGCTAGTTCAAGAGACCCAGTACTTC

D gene: NA
clone size: NA
V gene: TRBV7-8
J gene: TRBJ2-1
CDR3 protein: CASSFGSPRGNEQFF
CDR3 DNA: TGTGCCAGCAGCTTCGGGTCACCCAGGGGTAATGAGCAGTTCTTC

D gene: TRBD2
clone size: few
V gene: TRBV7-9
J gene: TRBJ2-7
CDR3 protein: CASSPGTSFYEQYF
CDR3 DNA: TGTGCCAGCAGCCCCGGGACTAGCTTTTACGAGCAGTACTTC

D gene: NA
clone size: few
V gene: TRBV6-6
J gene: TRBJ1-1
CDR3 protein: CASSYIQGATEAFF
CDR3 DNA: TGTGCCAGCAGTTACATACAGGGAGCCACTGAAGCTTTCTTT

D gene: NA
clone size: NA
V gene: TRBV6-5
J gene: TRBJ2-2
CDR3 protein: CASSYTRDVGELFF
CDR3 DNA: TGTGCCAGCAGTTATACCAGGGATGTCGGGGAGCTGTTTTTT

D gene: NA
clone size: NA
V gene: TRBV7-9
J gene: TRBJ2-7
CDR3 protein: CASSNSPTVSDYEQYF
CDR3 DNA: TGTGCCAGCAGTAATAGCCCGACAGTCTCGGACTACGAGCAGTACTTC

D gene: NA
clone size: NA
V gene: TRBV30
J gene: TRBJ2-1
CDR3 protein: CAWSSSSYNEQFF
CDR3 DNA: TGTGCCTGGAGCTCAAGCTCCTACAATGAGCAGTTCTTC

D gene: TRBD2
clone size: few
V gene: TRBV15
J gene: TRBJ2-3
CDR3 protein: CATSRGLAGGGDTQYF
CDR3 DNA: TGTGCCACCAGCAGAGGACTAGCGGGAGGCGGAGATACGCAGTATTTT

D gene: NA
clone size: NA
V gene: TRBV3-1
J gene: TRBJ1-1
CDR3 protein: CASSQPGLSTEAFF
CDR3 DNA: TGTGCCAGCAGCCAACCGGGACTTTCCACTGAAGCTTTCTTT

D gene: NA
clone size: few
V gene: TRBV5-5
J gene: TRBJ1-3
CDR3 protein: CASSYDTLGSGNTIYF
CDR3 DNA: TGTGCCAGCAGCTATGACACCTTGGGCTCTGGAAACACCATATATTTT

D gene: NA
clone size: NA
V gene: TRBV7-9
J gene: TRBJ1-1
CDR3 protein: CASSPPLTVNTEAFF
CDR3 DNA: TGTGCCAGCAGCCCTCCCTTGACAGTGAACACTGAAGCTTTCTTT

D gene: NA
clone size: NA
V gene: TRBV30
J gene: TRBJ2-7
CDR3 protein: CAWSGGPGGRTYEQYF
CDR3 DNA: TGTGCCTGGAGTGGGGGGCCCGGGGGGCGAACCTACGAGCAGTACTTC

D gene: NA
clone size: few
V gene: TRBV7-9
J gene: TRBJ2-7
CDR3 protein: CASSLRGTYEQYF
CDR3 DNA: TGTGCCAGCAGCCTCAGGGGAACCTACGAGCAGTACTTC

D gene: TRBD1
clone size: once
V gene: TRBV7-9
J gene: TRBJ1-1
CDR3 protein: CASSLGWTGIATEAFF
CDR3 DNA: TGTGCCAGCAGCTTAGGCTGGACAGGGATTGCGACTGAAGCTTTCTTT

D gene: NA
clone size: few
V gene: TRBV29-1
J gene: TRBJ1-2
CDR3 protein: CSALGADNYGYTF
CDR3 DNA: TGCAGCGCCTTGGGTGCAGATAACTATGGCTACACCTTC

D gene: NA
clone size: NA
V gene: TRBV4-2
J gene: TRBJ2-7
CDR3 protein: CASSQRLASERYEQYF
CDR3 DNA: TGTGCCAGCAGCCAACGCTTGGCTAGCGAACGATACGAGCAGTACTTC

D gene: NA
clone size: many
V gene: TRBV7-9
J gene: TRBJ1-4
CDR3 protein: CASSPPLGGANEKLFF
CDR3 DNA: TGTGCCAGCAGCCCACCCCTTGGGGGTGCAAATGAAAAACTGTTTTTT

D gene: TRBD1
clone size: many
V gene: TRBV25-1
J gene: TRBJ2-1
CDR3 protein: CASSVQGTAKYNEQFF
CDR3 DNA: TGTGCCAGCAGTGTCCAAGGGACAGCTAAATACAATGAGCAGTTCTTC

D gene: NA
clone size: once
V gene: TRBV6-2/TRBV6-3
J gene: TRBJ2-1
CDR3 protein: CASSQAAEQFF
CDR3 DNA: TGTGCCAGCAGCCAAGCGGCTGAGCAGTTCTTC

D gene: NA
clone size: NA
V gene: TRBV20-1
J gene: TRBJ2-3
CDR3 protein: CSASEGGTQYF
CDR3 DNA: TGCAGTGCTAGTGAGGGCGGTACGCAGTATTTT

D gene: NA
clone size: NA
V gene: TRBV25-1
J gene: TRBJ1-1
CDR3 protein: CACSDDTEAFF
CDR3 DNA: TGTGCCTGTTCGGACGACACTGAAGCTTTCTTC

D gene: NA
clone size: NA
V gene: TRBV6-6
J gene: TRBJ2-1
CDR3 protein: CASSPGLRNEQFF
CDR3 DNA: TGTGCCAGCAGTCCGGGACTTCGGAATGAGCAGTTCTTC

D gene: NA
clone size: few
V gene: TRBV12-3/TRBV12-4
J gene: TRBJ1-2
CDR3 protein: CASSFSGGYGYTF
CDR3 DNA: TGTGCCAGCAGTTTCTCCGGGGGCTATGGCTACACCTTC

D gene: NA
clone size: few
V gene: TRBV7-9
J gene: TRBJ2-2
CDR3 protein: CASSPGHPGELFF
CDR3 DNA: TGTGCCAGCAGCCCCGGCCATCCCGGGGAGCTGTTTTTT

D gene: TRBD1
clone size: NA
V gene: TRBV20-1
J gene: TRBJ2-7
CDR3 protein: CSAISDRGHEQYF
CDR3 DNA: TGCAGTGCTATTTCCGACAGGGGCCACGAGCAGTACTTC

D gene: TRBD2
clone size: few
V gene: TRBV12-3/TRBV12-4
J gene: TRBJ2-4
CDR3 protein: CASSRVAGGLDIQYF
CDR3 DNA: TGTGCCAGCAGTCGAGTAGCGGGGGGGCTGGACATTCAGTACTTC

D gene: NA
clone size: few
V gene: TRBV7-6
J gene: TRBJ2-1
CDR3 protein: CASKEGSSNEQFF
CDR3 DNA: TGTGCCAGCAAGGAGGGGTCCTCCAATGAGCAGTTCTTC

D gene: NA
clone size: few
V gene: TRBV7-9
J gene: TRBJ1-1
CDR3 protein: CASRATGNTEAFF
CDR3 DNA: TGTGCCAGCAGGGCGACAGGGAACACTGAAGCTTTCTTT

D gene: NA
clone size: few
V gene: TRBV12-3/TRBV12-4
J gene: TRBJ2-7
CDR3 protein: CASSLQPGGYEQYF
CDR3 DNA: TGTGCCAGCAGTTTACAACCTGGGGGCTACGAGCAGTACTTC

D gene: NA
clone size: few
V gene: TRBV24-1
J gene: TRBJ1-1
CDR3 protein: CATTDNYHTEAFF
CDR3 DNA: TGTGCCACCACGGACAACTATCACACTGAAGCTTTCTTT

D gene: NA
clone size: NA
V gene: TRBV12-3/TRBV12-4
J gene: TRBJ2-7
CDR3 protein: CASSPRQARSYEQYF
CDR3 DNA: TGTGCCAGCAGCCCACGCCAGGCTCGCTCCTACGAGCAGTACTTC

D gene: NA
clone size: many
V gene: TRBV7-6
J gene: TRBJ2-7
CDR3 protein: CASSPRGSYEQYF
CDR3 DNA: TGTGCCAGCAGCCCAAGGGGATCCTACGAGCAGTACTTC

D gene: NA
clone size: few
V gene: TRBV12-3/TRBV12-4
J gene: TRBJ1-3
CDR3 protein: CASSLWRNTIYF
CDR3 DNA: TGTGCCAGCAGTTTGTGGAGAAACACCATATATTTT

D gene: TRBD2
clone size: NA
V gene: TRBV4-1
J gene: TRBJ2-5
CDR3 protein: CASSPPSGREGQETQYF
CDR3 DNA: TGCGCCAGCAGCCCCCCGTCTGGGCGGGAGGGCCAAGAGACCCAGTACTTC

D gene: NA
clone size: many
V gene: TRBV4-1
J gene: TRBJ2-7
CDR3 protein: CASSQDDRYEQYF
CDR3 DNA: TGCGCCAGCAGCCAAGATGATCGATACGAGCAGTACTTC